A selection of T cell receptor beta chains follows, all from one sample in a study of cytomegalovirus exposure and HLA in healthy donors. The table came from immunoSEQ multiplex PCR; TCRdb's copy has only in-frame clones and leaves some out. The data hold 100,000 or so clones, with 65% to 90% observed a single time. The sequencing sample was made of PBMCs. The receptors shown here come from a young woman in good health and CMV-seronegative. The CDR3 runs from the conserved cysteine through the conserved F or W. The order of the fields is CDR3 protein, CDR3 DNA, D gene, V gene, J gene, clone size. A D gene is named only where the DNA matches it firmly. Where a row states a size, it is once, few, many or the class of an expanded clone; other rows omit it.

CASSPPGLSGANVLTF,TGTGCCAGCTCACCCCCTGGGCTTTCCGGGGCCAACGTCCTGACTTTC,NA,TRBV18,TRBJ2-6,few
CASSQPRTPPPGELFF,TGCGCCAGCAGCCAGCCCCGGACTCCCCCCCCCGGGGAGCTGTTTTTT,NA,TRBV4-3,TRBJ2-2,NA
CASSTGLAAYNEQFF,TGTGCCAGTAGTACCGGACTAGCAGCGTACAATGAGCAGTTCTTC,TRBD2,TRBV19,TRBJ2-1,NA
CASRVAGTGGQAFF,TGTGCCAGCAGGGTGGCCGGGACAGGGGGGCAGGCTTTCTTT,TRBD1,TRBV6-5,TRBJ1-1,NA
CASSVRGPSSTDTQYF,TGTGCCAGCAGCGTTAGGGGGCCCTCTAGCACAGATACGCAGTATTTT,TRBD1,TRBV9,TRBJ2-3,NA
CASSVDGGGYEQYF,TGTGCCAGCAGCGTAGATGGGGGGGGCTACGAGCAGTACTTC,TRBD2,TRBV9,TRBJ2-7,NA
CATLGGLPDRGSYEQYF,TGTGCCACCCTGGGGGGACTCCCGGACAGGGGTTCCTACGAGCAGTACTTC,TRBD1,TRBV19,TRBJ2-7,NA
CASSPTSGTAVNYGYTF,TGTGCCAGCAGCCCCACCTCGGGGACAGCAGTTAACTATGGCTACACCTTC,TRBD1,TRBV28,TRBJ1-2,NA
CASRRGGTETQYF,TGCGCCAGCAGACGGGGCGGGACGGAGACCCAGTACTTC,NA,TRBV10-2,TRBJ2-5,NA
CASSSGQTGNTIYF,TGTGCCAGCAGCTCCGGACAGACTGGAAACACCATATATTTT,NA,TRBV7-9,TRBJ1-3,NA
CASSYDFRGVNEKLFF,TGTGCCAGCAGTTACGATTTTCGGGGGGTTAATGAAAAACTGTTTTTT,NA,TRBV6-5,TRBJ1-4,NA
CASSLRSGVANEKLFF,TGTGCCAGCAGTTTAAGGAGCGGGGTGGCTAATGAAAAACTGTTTTTT,NA,TRBV27,TRBJ1-4,once
CASSLVMSNYEQYF,TGTGCCAGCAGCTTAGTGATGTCTAATTACGAGCAGTACTTC,NA,TRBV11-2,TRBJ2-7,NA
CASSLVPAADSGNTIYF,TGTGCCAGCAGCTTAGTACCGGCGGCAGACTCTGGAAACACCATATATTTT,NA,TRBV7-2,TRBJ1-3,NA
CASSIRAVSYEQYF,TGTGCCAGCAGCATCAGGGCTGTCTCCTACGAGCAGTACTTC,NA,TRBV5-6,TRBJ2-7,few